This T cell receptor beta chain was sequenced in a study of blood T cell repertoires in COVID-19. Study at large: Acute-phase and convalescent COVID-19 samples originated in the United States, Italy and Spain. From T cells, B-cell-depleted T cells, or PBMCs came the material, which was cDNA or gDNA.

Trimming took off 1 base at V and 9 bases at J, with 16 bases between the two ends. The V gene's germline CDR1 is MNHNS and CDR2 SASEGT. The CDR3 runs 15 residues. Original analysis: How many nucleated cells were present was estimated from reference gene primer amplification. Data came from immunoSEQ multiplex PCR; TCRdb stores just in-frame clones and leaves some out. D and trimming were read from the DNA, whereas the V and J calls and clone size are those reported in that table. Among about 300,000 clones listed, roughly 83% were seen once. The sequence was obtained from a woman aged 45-65 years with acute or convalescent COVID-19. The V and J genes are TRBV6-1 and TRBJ1-5; weak D call: TRBD1 (5 bases). Sample: peripheral blood. The chain's CDR3 is CASSEVRGLSWPQHF. The CDR3 DNA reads as TGTGCCAGCAGTGAAGTAAGGGGATTGAGTTGGCCCCAGCATTTT.